This T cell receptor beta chain was sequenced in a study of T-cell memory formation after mild COVID-19. About the study: There were largely donor-specific TCR clusters.

TCRdb re-called the 5' RACE reads through MiXCR, storing one row per CDR3 protein. The sample consists of under 300,000 distinct CDR3 sequences, about a sixth of them appearing once. On this clonotype itself: The antigen is undetermined.

V lost 1 base and J lost 7, with 10 bases in between. The CDR3 runs 13 residues. Germline CDR1 is SGHNT and CDR2 is YENEEA. Study findings and constraints: CD4+ contracting clones were mainly CM and EM; CD8+ ones, EMRA. The study found balanced CD4/CD8 in clones contracting day 15 to 85 and a CD4+ lean in later expanders.

Sequenced: PBMCs or a T cell subset sorted from them (not recorded which). This TCR came from a man aged 18 to 30 who had mild COVID-19 (a few samples of this study predate the infection). Cell type and time point are not known. V usage is TRBV11-3 and J usage is TRBJ1-1, with D possibly TRBD1 on 5 matching bases. The CDR3, as DNA: TGTGCCAGCAGCTTAGGGGGGACCTATGAAGCTTTCTTT. It codes for CASSLGGTYEAFF.